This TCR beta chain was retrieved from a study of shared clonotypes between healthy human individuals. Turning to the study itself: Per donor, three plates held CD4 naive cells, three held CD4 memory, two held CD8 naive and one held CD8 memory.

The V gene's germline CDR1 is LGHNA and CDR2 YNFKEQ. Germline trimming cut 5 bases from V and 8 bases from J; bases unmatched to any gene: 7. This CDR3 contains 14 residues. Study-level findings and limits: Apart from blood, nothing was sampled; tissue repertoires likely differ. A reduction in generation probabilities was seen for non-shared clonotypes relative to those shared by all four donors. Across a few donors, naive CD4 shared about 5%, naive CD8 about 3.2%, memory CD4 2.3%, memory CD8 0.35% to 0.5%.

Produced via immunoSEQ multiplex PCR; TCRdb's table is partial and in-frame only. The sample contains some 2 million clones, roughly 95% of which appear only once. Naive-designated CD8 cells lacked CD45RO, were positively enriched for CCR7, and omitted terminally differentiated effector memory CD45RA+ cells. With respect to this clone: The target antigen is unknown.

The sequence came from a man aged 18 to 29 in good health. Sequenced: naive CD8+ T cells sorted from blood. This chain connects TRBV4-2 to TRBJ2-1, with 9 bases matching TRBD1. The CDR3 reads CASSSRTGDHEQFF. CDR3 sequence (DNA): TGTGCCAGCAGCTCCCGGACAGGGGATCATGAGCAGTTCTTC.